This record looks at one T cell receptor beta chain sequence and its context. What it binds is not known. A J-beta primer mix and a sample-barcoded 5' primer were used in a second PCR of about 7 to 12 cycles. From the 5' RACE reads, TCRdb called clonotypes with MiXCR, one entry per CDR3 protein. The sample has approximately 800,000 distinct CDR3 sequences, 55% to 70% seen once; the top ten hold around 20%. The source of the sample is a study of blood T cells in healthy people across ages. General study points: The study lacked donor CMV status, which possibly confounded expanded clonotype changes. The fall in TCR beta diversity per million T cells was roughly linear with age.

The CDR3 covers 15 residues. Germline loops: CDR1 DFQATT, CDR2 SNEGSKA (reference sequence). Between the trimmed V and J ends, which lost 5 bases and 1 base, there was a span of 17 bases. The receptor comes from a man aged 25-40 years in good health. Sequenced sample: blood. The chain couples TRBV20-1 to TRBJ2-5; D gene ambiguous. CDR3 DNA sequence: TGCAGTGCTCTAGAAACGAGAGTTGCCCAAGAGACCCAGTACTTC. Its protein product is CSALETRVAQETQYF.